This T cell receptor (beta chain) was retrieved from a study of blood T cell repertoires in COVID-19 (TCRdb year 2020). At the level of the whole study: Samples from collaborators originated in the United States, Italy and Spain and spanned both the acute and convalescent phases of COVID-19. The prospective study material was composed of cDNA or gDNA derived from T cells, B-cell-depleted T cells, or PBMCs. Subjects who had been exposed to COVID-19, were actively infected with it, or had recovered from it provided the deeply sampled blood TCRbeta repertoires that made up the dataset. The repertoires were released in a freely available public database meant as a resource for research on the immune response to SARS-CoV-2. The samples were drawn from the first 160 participants of the ongoing ImmuneRACE study and from 950 to 1,500 subjects provided by 6 global collaborators. Sample metadata almost always included a de-identified subject ID, COVID-19 status, age in years and sex. Where available, HLA class I and class II types were obtained from metadata supplied by the sample provider rather than from assay-based typing.

The immunoSEQ Assay, a bias-controlled multiplex PCR, was used to amplify TCRbeta CDR3 regions from genomic DNA. The source study handled its data this way. The number of nucleated cells in each sample was estimated from the amplification of reference gene primers within the assay. To quantify the absolute abundance of each unique TCRbeta CDR3 rearrangement, sequence reads were collapsed and filtered. For each sample, productive Simpson clonality was calculated as the square root of Simpson's diversity index across productive rearrangements. Not all clones reach the TCRdb copy of this immuneACCESS table, which keeps in-frame sequences only. Checked studies attribute under half of the gap to unresolved V genes and leave the rest unexplained. That table is the source of V, J and clone size, and D and trimming were worked out from the DNA. The sample data list approximately 120,000 clones, and 84% of these were observed just once. Clones ranked in the top ten supply approximately 7% of the sample.

General findings and caveats noted by the study authors: How much clinical and demographic metadata was included differed by source and by participant, and the metadata was provided uncurated.

With regard to this clone: This clone's antigen is unknown. The input lacks base qualities; no much larger clone sits a single base away.

Trimming at the junction amounts to 0 bases on V and 11 bases on J, and the germline ends lie 11 bases apart. The CDR3 measures 13 amino acids from cysteine to phenylalanine. The retained sequence is limited to the CDR3, 39 bases, with the frame set at the first base. Via the germline V gene, CDR1 is MGHRA and CDR2 YSYEKL. Collaborating institutions collected whole blood in K2EDTA tubes following their own protocols. For TCRbeta analysis, collaborator samples were shipped as frozen whole blood, as isolated PBMCs, or as DNA extracted from either sample type. The sequenced sample was peripheral blood. The chain links TRBV4-1 with TRBJ1-3, with the D gene uncertain. The source of this sequence is a woman aged 45 to 65 with acute or convalescent COVID-19. The DNA reads as follows: TGCGCCAGCAGCCAAGAAGGAGGCTTTCCCATATATTTT. Its amino acids are CASSQEGGFPIYF.